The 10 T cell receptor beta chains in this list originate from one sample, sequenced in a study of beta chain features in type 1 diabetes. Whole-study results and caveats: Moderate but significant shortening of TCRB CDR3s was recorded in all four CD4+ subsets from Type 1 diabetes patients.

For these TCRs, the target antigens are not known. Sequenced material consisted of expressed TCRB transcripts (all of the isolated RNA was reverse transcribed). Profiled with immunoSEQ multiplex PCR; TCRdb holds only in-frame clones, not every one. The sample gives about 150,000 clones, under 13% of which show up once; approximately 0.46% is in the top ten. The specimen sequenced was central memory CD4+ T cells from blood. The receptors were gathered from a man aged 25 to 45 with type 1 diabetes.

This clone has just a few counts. The CDR3 bases are TGTGCCAGCAGTGCTGGGACAGGGTCCACCGGGGAGCTGTTTTTT. Protein: CASSAGTGSTGELFF. The V call is TRBV27, the J call TRBJ2-2; TRBD1 matches 9 bases. After removal of 5 bases from V and 4 bases from J, the junction contained 5 bases not matched to a gene. In germline, CDR1 is MNHEY, CDR2 SMNVEV (reference sequence). This CDR3 has 15 amino acids.

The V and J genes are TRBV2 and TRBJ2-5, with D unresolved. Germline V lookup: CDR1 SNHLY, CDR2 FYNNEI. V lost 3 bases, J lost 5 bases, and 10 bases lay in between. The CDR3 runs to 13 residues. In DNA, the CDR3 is TGTGCCAGCAGTGAGATTCCCGCGGAGACCCAGTACTTC. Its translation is CASSEIPAETQYF.

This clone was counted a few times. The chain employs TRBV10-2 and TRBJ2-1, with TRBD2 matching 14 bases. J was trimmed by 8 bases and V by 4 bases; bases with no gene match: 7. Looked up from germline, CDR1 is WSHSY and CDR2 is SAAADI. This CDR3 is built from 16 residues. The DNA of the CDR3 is TGCGCCAGCAGTGGGTCGGGGACTAGCGGGAGCTATGAGCAGTTCTTC. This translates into CASSGSGTSGSYEQFF.

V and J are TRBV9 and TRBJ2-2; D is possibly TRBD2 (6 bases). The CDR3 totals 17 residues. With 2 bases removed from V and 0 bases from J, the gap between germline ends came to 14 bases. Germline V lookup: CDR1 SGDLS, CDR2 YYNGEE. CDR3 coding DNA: TGTGCCAGCAGCGTCGGCATAGCGGCGTCGAACACCGGGGAGCTGTTTTTT. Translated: CASSVGIAASNTGELFF.

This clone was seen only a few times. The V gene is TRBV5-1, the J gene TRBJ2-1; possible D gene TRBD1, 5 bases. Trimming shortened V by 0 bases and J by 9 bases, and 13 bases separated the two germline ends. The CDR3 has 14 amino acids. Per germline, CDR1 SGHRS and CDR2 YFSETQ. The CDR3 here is CASSLAQVRGEQFF. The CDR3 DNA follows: TGCGCCAGCAGCTTGGCCCAGGTTAGGGGTGAGCAGTTCTTC.

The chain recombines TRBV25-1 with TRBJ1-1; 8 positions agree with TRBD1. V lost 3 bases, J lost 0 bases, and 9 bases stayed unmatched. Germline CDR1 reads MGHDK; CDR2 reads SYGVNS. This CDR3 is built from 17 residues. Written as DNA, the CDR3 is TGTGCCAGCAGTGAGGGATTAACAGGGGGGATGAACACTGAAGCTTTCTTT. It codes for CASSEGLTGGMNTEAFF.

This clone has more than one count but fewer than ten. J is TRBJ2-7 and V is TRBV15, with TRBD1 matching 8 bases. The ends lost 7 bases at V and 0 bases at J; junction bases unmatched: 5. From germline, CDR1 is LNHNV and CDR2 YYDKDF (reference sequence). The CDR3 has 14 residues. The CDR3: CATKRDRSSYEQYF. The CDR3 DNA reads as TGTGCCACCAAAAGGGACAGGTCCTCCTACGAGCAGTACTTC.

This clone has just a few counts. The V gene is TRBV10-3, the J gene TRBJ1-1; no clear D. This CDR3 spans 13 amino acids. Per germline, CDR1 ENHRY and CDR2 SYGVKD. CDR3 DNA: TGTGTTAGTGCAGACACCTTGAACACTGAAGCTTTCTTT. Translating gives CVSADTLNTEAFF.

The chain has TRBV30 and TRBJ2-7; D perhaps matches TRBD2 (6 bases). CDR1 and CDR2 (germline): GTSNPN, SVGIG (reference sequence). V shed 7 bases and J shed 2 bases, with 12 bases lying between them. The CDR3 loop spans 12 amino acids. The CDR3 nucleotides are TGTGCCTTTTCTAGACTAGCCTACGAGCAGTACTTC. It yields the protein CAFSRLAYEQYF.

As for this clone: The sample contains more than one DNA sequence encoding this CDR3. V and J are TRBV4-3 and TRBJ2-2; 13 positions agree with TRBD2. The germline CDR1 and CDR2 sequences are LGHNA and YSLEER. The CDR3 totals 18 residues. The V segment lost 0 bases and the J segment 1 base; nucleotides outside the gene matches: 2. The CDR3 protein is CASSQEGLAGMNTGELFF. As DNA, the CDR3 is TGCGCCAGCAGCCAAGAGGGACTAGCGGGGATGAACACCGGGGAGCTGTTTTTT.